The T cell receptor beta chain described here comes from a study of identical twins. TCRdb fed the 5' RACE reads into MiXCR, producing one record per CDR3 protein. The repertoire holds 1.5 million to 2 million distinct CDR3 sequences, with about 32% as singletons. The CDR3 sequence is 14 residues long. The germline gives CDR1 LGHDT, CDR2 YNNKEL (reference sequence). Trimming shortened V by 0 bases and J by 5 bases, and 8 bases separated the two germline ends. This clonotype came up a few times. The TCR sequence derives from a newborn girl in good health. The sample comprised cord blood. The chain has TRBV3-1 and TRBJ2-1; D gene uncertain. The chain's CDR3 is CASSQDLTDNEQFF. The CDR3 coding sequence is TGTGCCAGCAGCCAAGATTTAACGGACAATGAGCAGTTCTTC.